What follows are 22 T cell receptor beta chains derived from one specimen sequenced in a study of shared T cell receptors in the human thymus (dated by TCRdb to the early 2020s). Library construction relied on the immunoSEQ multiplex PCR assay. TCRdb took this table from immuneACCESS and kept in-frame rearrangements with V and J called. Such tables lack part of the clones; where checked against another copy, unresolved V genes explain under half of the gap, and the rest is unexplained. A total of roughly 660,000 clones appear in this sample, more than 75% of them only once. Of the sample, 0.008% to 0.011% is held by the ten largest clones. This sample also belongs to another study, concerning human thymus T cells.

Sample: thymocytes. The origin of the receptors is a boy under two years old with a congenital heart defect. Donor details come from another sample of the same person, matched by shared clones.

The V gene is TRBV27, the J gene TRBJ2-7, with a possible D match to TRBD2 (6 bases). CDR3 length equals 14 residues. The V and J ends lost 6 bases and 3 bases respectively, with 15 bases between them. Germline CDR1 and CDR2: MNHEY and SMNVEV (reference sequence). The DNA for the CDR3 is TGTGCCAGCAGACAAAGGGGACTGCGCTACGAGCAGTACTTC. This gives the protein CASRQRGLRYEQYF.

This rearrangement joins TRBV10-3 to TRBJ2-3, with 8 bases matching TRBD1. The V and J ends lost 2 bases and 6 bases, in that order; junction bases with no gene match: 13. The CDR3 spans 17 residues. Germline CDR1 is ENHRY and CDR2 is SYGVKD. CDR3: CAISEDGGRGLEDTQYF. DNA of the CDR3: TGTGCCATCAGTGAGGATGGGGGCAGGGGGCTAGAGGATACGCAGTATTTT.

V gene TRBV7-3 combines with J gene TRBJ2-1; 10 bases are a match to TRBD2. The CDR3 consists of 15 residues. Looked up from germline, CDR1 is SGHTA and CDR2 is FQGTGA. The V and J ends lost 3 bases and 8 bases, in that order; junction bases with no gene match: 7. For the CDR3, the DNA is TGTGCCAGCAGCTTCTTAAGCGGGAGGGCCCATGAGCAGTTCTTC. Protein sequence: CASSFLSGRAHEQFF.

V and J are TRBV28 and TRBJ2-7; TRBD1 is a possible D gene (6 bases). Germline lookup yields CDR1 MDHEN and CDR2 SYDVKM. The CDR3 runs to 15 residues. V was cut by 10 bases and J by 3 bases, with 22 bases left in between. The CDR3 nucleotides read TGTGCCACCATTACCAGGGGCGGGTACGGCTACGAGCAGTACTTC. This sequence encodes CATITRGGYGYEQYF.

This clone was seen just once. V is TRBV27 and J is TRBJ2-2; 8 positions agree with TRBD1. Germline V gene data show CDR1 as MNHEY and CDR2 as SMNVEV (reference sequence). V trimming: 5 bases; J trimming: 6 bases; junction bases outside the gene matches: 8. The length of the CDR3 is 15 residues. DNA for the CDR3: TGTGCCAGCAGTCGCGCAGGGGGCTGGGCCGGGGAGCTGTTTTTT. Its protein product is CASSRAGGWAGELFF.

The CDR3 nucleotides read TGTGCCAGCAGCTACGGGAGTGGTTTAGAGACCCAGTACTTC. It yields the protein CASSYGSGLETQYF. V usage is TRBV7-2 and J usage is TRBJ2-5; the D gene is possibly TRBD2 (6 bases). The V and J ends lost 4 bases and 4 bases respectively, with 13 bases between them. Germline-derived CDR1 and CDR2 are SGHTA and FQGNSA. The CDR3 loop spans 14 amino acids.

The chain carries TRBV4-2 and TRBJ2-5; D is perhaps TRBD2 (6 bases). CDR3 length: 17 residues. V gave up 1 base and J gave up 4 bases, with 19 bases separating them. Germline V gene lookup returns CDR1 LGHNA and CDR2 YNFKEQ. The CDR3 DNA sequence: TGTGCCAGCAGCCAAGGTACCACCGGGGGTGGTGGAGAGACCCAGTACTTC. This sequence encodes CASSQGTTGGGGETQYF.

This CDR3 is CASSLAQGTDTQYF. The CDR3, as DNA: TGTGCCAGCAGTTTAGCACAGGGCACAGATACGCAGTATTTT. The chain is built from TRBV27 and TRBJ2-3; perhaps TRBD1 as D (5 bases). Germline values: CDR1 MNHEY, CDR2 SMNVEV (reference sequence). Trimming left V 2 bases short and J 1 base short, with 7 bases between. This CDR3 has 14 amino acids.

The CDR3 DNA is TGCAGCGAATGGCCTCTTCCAGCGGCTATCTCCTACAATGAGCAGTTCTTC. Residues: CSEWPLPAAISYNEQFF. The genes are TRBV29-1 and TRBJ2-1; a possible D gene is TRBD2 (5 bases). Between the trimmed V and J ends, which lost 7 bases and 0 bases, there was a span of 22 bases. The CDR3 length is 17 residues. Germline loops: CDR1 SQVTM, CDR2 ANQGSEA.

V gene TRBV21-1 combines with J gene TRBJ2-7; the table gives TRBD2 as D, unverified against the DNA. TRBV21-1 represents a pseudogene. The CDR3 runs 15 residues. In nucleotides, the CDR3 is TGTGCCAGCATCCCTCGCAACTCGGAGCCCTACGAGCAGTACTTC. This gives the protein CASIPRNSEPYEQYF.

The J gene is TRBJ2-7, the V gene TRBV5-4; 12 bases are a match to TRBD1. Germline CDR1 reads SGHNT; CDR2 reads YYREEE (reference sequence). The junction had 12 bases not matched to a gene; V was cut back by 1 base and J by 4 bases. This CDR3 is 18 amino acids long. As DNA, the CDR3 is TGTGCCAGCAGCTTGCGGGACAGGGGGCCTCATGTGACGTACGAGCAGTACTTC. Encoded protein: CASSLRDRGPHVTYEQYF.

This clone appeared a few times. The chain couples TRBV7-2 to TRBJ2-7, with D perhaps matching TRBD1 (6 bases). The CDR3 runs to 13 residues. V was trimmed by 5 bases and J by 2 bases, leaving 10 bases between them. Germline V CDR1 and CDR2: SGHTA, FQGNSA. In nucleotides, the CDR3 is TGTGCCAGCAGCCCGTCAGGGGCCTACGAGCAGTACTTC. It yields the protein CASSPSGAYEQYF.

The CDR3 loop reads CASSIPQGGTNEKLFF. CDR3 DNA sequence: TGTGCCAGCAGCATCCCGCAGGGTGGAACTAATGAAAAACTGTTTTTT. This chain connects TRBV21-1 to TRBJ1-4; whether TRBD1, the table's D call, matches the DNA was not checked. TRBV21-1 is a pseudogene locus. This CDR3 comprises 16 residues.

In DNA form, the CDR3 reads TGTGCCAGCAGGAGACTAGCGGGAGGCTGCCTCTCCTACGAGCAGTACTTC. Translating gives CASRRLAGGCLSYEQYF. The V gene is TRBV27, the J gene TRBJ2-7; TRBD2 matches at 13 bases. The CDR3 contains 17 residues. Trimming removed 6 bases from V and 0 bases from J; junction bases left unmatched: 8. In germline, CDR1 is MNHEY, CDR2 SMNVEV (reference sequence).

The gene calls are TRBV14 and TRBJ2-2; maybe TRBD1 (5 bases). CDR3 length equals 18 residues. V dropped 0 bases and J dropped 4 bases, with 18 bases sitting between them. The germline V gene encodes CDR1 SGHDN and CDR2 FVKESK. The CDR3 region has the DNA TGTGCCAGCAGCCAAGATCGCAGTCTGCACAGGCCCACCGGGGAGCTGTTTTTT. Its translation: CASSQDRSLHRPTGELFF.

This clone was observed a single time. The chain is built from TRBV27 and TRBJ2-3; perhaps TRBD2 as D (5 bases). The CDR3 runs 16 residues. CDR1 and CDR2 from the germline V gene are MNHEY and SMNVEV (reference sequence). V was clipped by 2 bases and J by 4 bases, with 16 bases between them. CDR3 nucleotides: TGTGCCAGCAGTTTAGATCGGCGGGCCGCGGCAGATACGCAGTATTTT. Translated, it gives CASSLDRRAAADTQYF.

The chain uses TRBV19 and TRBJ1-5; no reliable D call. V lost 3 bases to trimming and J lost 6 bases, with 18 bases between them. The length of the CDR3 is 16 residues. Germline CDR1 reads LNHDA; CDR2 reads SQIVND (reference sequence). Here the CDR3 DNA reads TGTGCCAGTAGTATTCGTCCCCCCCGGTTCTTTCAGCCCCAGCATTTT. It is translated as CASSIRPPRFFQPQHF.

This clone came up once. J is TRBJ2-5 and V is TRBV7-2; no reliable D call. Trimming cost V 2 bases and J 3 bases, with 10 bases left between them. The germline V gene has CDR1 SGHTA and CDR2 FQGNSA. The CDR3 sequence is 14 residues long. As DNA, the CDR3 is TGTGCCAGCAGCTTATGGTCCCGGGAAGAGACCCAGTACTTC. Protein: CASSLWSREETQYF.

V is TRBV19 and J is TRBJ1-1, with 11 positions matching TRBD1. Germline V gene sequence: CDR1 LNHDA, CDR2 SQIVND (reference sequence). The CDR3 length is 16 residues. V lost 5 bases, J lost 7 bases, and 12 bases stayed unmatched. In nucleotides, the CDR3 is TGTGCCAGTAGTTGGGGGACAGGGGGAGGAAGGCATGAAGCTTTCTTT. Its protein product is CASSWGTGGGRHEAFF.

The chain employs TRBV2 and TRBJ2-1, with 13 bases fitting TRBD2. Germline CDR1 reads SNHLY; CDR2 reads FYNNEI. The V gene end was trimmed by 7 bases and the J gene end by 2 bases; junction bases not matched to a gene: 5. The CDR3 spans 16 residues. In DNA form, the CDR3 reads TGTGCCAGCACGACTAGCGGGAGGATCCCCTACAATGAGCAGTTCTTC. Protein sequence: CASTTSGRIPYNEQFF.

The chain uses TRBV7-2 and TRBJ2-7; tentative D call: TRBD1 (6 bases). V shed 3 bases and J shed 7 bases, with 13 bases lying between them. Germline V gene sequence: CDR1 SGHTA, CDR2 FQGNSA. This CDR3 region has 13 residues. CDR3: CASSFWDTLEQYF. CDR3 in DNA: TGTGCCAGCAGCTTCTGGGACACCCTGGAGCAGTACTTC.

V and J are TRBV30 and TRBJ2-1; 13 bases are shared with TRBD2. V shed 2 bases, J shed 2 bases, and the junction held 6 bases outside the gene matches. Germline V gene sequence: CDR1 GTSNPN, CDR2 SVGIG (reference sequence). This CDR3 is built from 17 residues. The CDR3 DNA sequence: TGTGCCTGGAGTTTCACCGGGACTAGCGGGGCCTACAATGAGCAGTTCTTC. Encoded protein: CAWSFTGTSGAYNEQFF.